This T cell receptor (beta chain) was sequenced during a study of control samples from healthy donors and cancer patients. Germline trimming cut 3 bases from V and 10 bases from J; bases unmatched to any gene: 4. This CDR3 is 13 amino acids long. Germline CDR1 is ENHRY and CDR2 is SYGVKD. Assay used: immunoSEQ multiplex PCR; TCRdb lists only in-frame clones, some missing. The sample lists about 140,000 clones, approximately 94% seen once, with roughly 13% in the top ten. The chain has TRBV10-3 and TRBJ2-1; the match to TRBD2 covers 9 bases. The source of this sequence is a man aged 40-50 years in good health. The sample consisted of blood. This CDR3 reads CAISDISGGEQFF. The CDR3, as DNA: TGTGCCATCAGTGATATTAGCGGGGGAGAGCAGTTCTTC.